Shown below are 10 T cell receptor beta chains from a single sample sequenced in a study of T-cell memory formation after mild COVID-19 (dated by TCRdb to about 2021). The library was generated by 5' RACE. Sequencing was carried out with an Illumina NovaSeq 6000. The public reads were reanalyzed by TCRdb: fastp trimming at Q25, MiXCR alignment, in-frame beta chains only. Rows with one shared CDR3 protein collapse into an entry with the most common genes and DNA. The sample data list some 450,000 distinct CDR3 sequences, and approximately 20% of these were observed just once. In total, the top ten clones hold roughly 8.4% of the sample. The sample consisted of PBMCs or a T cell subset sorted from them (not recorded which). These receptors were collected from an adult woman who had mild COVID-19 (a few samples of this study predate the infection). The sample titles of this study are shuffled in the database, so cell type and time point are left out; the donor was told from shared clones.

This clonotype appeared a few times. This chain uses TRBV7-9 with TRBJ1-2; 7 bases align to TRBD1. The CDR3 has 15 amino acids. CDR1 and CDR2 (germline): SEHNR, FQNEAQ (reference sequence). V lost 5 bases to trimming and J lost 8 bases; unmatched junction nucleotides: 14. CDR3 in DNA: TGTGCCAGCAGCATACCACCCCAGGGGGTTGAAGGCTACACCTTC. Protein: CASSIPPQGVEGYTF.

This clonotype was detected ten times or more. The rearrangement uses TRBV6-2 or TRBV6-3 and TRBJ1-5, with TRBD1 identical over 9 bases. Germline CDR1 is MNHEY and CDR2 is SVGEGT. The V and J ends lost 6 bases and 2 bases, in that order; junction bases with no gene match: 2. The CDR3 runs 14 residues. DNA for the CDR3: TGTGCCAGCAGCCGGACAGGGGGCAATCAGCCCCAGCATTTT. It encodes CASSRTGGNQPQHF.

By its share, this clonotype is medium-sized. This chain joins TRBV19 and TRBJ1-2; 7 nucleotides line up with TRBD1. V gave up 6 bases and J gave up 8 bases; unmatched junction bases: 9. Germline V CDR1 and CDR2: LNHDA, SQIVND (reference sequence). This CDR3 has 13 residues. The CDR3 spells CASRAGTVNGYTF. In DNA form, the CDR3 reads TGTGCCAGTAGGGCCGGGACAGTAAACGGCTACACCTTC. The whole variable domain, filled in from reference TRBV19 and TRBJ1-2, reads DGGITQSPKYLFRKEGQNVTLSCEQNLNHDAMYWYRQDPGQGLRLIYYSQIVNDFQKGDIAEGYSVSREKKESFPLTVTSAQKNPTAFYLCASRAGTVNGYTFGSGTRLTVV.

The CDR3 region has the DNA TGTGCCTGGAGTGAAGGACAGTGGACGGGAGAGACCCAGTACTTC. This translates into CAWSEGQWTGETQYF. The chain employs TRBV30 and TRBJ2-5; D may be TRBD1 (6 bases). The CDR3 covers 15 residues. Deletions cut 1 base from V and 4 bases from J, with 16 bases between. Germline values: CDR1 GTSNPN, CDR2 SVGIG (reference sequence).

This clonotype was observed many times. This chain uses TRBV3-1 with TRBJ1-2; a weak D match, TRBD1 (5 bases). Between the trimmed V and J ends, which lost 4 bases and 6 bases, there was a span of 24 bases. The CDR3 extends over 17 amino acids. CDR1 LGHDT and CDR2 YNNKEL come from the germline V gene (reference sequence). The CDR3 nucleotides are TGTGCCAGCAGCCTAGGGGATTCCGGAATATTGTACCATGGCTACACCTTC. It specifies CASSLGDSGILYHGYTF. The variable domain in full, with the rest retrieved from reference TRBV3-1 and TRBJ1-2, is DTAVSQTPKYLVTQMGNDKSIKCEQNLGHDTMYWYKQDSKKFLKIMFSYNNKELIINETVPNRFSPKSPDKAHLNLHINSLELGDSAVYFCASSLGDSGILYHGYTFGSGTRLTVV.

CDR3 nucleotide sequence: TGTGCCACCAGCAGAGGTACTTTCCAACCCTACGAGCAGTACTTC. Its protein product is CATSRGTFQPYEQYF. The chain has TRBV15 and TRBJ2-7; no firm D call. V was pared by 1 base and J by 2 bases, with 12 bases between. CDR3 size: 15 residues. CDR1 is LNHNV and CDR2 is YYDKDF in the germline V gene (reference sequence).

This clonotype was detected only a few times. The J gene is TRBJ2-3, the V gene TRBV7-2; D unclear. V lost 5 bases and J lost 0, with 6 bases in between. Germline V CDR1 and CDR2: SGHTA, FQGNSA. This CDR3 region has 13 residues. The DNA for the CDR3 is TGTGCCAGCAGCCGACAAAGCACAGATACGCAGTATTTT. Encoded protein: CASSRQSTDTQYF.

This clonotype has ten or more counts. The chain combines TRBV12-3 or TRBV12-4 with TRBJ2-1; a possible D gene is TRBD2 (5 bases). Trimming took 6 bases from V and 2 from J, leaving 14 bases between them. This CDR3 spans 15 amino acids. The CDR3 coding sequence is TGTGCCAGCAGCGAGACGGGGTGGGCCTACAATGAGCAGTTCTTC. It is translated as CASSETGWAYNEQFF.

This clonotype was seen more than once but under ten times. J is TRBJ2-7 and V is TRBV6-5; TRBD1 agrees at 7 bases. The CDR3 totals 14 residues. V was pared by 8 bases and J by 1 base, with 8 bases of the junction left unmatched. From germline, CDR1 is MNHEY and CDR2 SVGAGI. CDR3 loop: CASRDRVGSYEQYF. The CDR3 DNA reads TGTGCCAGCCGTGACAGGGTTGGATCCTACGAGCAGTACTTC.

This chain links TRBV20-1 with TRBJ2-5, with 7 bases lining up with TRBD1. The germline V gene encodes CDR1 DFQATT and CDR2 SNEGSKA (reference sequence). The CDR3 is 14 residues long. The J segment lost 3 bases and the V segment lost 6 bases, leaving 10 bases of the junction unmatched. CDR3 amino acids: CSAEFGQGEETQYF. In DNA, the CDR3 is TGCAGTGCCGAGTTCGGCCAGGGGGAAGAGACCCAGTACTTC.